This T cell receptor (beta chain) was found in a study of T cell responses to AZD1222 COVID-19 vaccine. Germline loops: CDR1 MNHEY, CDR2 SMNVEV (reference sequence). This CDR3 is built from 15 residues. V lost 3 bases, J lost 1 base, and 12 bases lay in between. Whole-study findings and limits: The breadth and depth of Spike-specific TCRs increased once two AZD1222 doses had been given. Unmutated variant regions are reportedly targeted by nearly half of spike-specific TCRs. Spike-wide coverage was observed for vaccine-associated CD4 TCRs, with dominant responses at 160-218 and 743-854.

Profiling relied on immunoSEQ multiplex PCR, and the TCRdb table lists in-frame clones only, not all of them. This table has around 130,000 clones, 91% appearing once. Comment on this clone: Its antigen is still unknown.

The sequence derives from an adult in good health. Sample: peripheral blood, taken on day 0 of AZD1222 vaccination. The rearrangement uses TRBV27 and TRBJ1-2; D may be TRBD1 (5 bases). The CDR3 DNA follows: TGTGCCAGCAGTTTCGGGCAGGGCCTTAACTATGGCTACACCTTC. Translating gives CASSFGQGLNYGYTF.